One sample yielded the 25 T cell receptor beta chains listed below, sequenced in a study of blood T cell repertoires in COVID-19. Sequenced by immunoSEQ multiplex PCR; TCRdb stores in-frame clones only, minus some. The sample consists of about 50,000 clones, about 78% of them appearing once. The material sequenced was peripheral blood. These receptors all stem from a man aged 50-60 years with active or convalescent COVID-19.

The chain joins TRBV6-2 or TRBV6-3 to TRBJ1-4; possibly TRBD1 for D (5 bases). With 6 bases removed from V and 11 bases from J, the gap between germline ends came to 22 bases. This CDR3 is built from 15 residues. From germline, CDR1 is MNHEY and CDR2 SVGEGT. The CDR3 reads CASSPGHGGIRKLFF. Written as DNA, the CDR3 is TGTGCCAGCAGCCCAGGACACGGTGGTATTAGGAAACTGTTTTTT.

This chain connects TRBV4-1 to TRBJ2-7; TRBD1 might be the D (6 bases). Germline V CDR1 and CDR2: MGHRA, YSYEKL. Trimming removed 3 bases at V and 3 bases at J, with 15 bases between. There are 15 residues in the CDR3. CDR3: CASSQLQGQFYEQYF. DNA of the CDR3: TGCGCCAGCAGCCAGCTACAGGGACAATTCTACGAGCAGTACTTC.

The chain joins TRBV7-2 to TRBJ1-2; the match to TRBD1 covers 8 bases. CDR1 is SGHTA, CDR2 FQGNSA, per germline. The CDR3 is 15 amino acids. V was pared by 2 bases and J by 4 bases, with 6 bases of the junction left unmatched. CDR3 protein: CASSLPGQGRYGYTF. The CDR3 coding sequence is TGTGCCAGCAGCTTACCCGGACAGGGACGCTATGGCTACACCTTC.

This clone occurred a few times. This chain joins TRBV11-2 and TRBJ2-2; 7 bases line up with TRBD1. J was trimmed by 0 bases and V by 4 bases; bases with no gene match: 5. CDR1 and CDR2 (germline): SGHAT, FQNNGV. CDR3 length: 16 amino acids. The chain's CDR3 is CASSWGQFANTGELFF. The CDR3 DNA is TGTGCCAGCAGCTGGGGACAGTTCGCGAACACCGGGGAGCTGTTTTTT.

This clone was seen once. The rearrangement links TRBV19 to TRBJ1-4; TRBD1 matches at 8 bases. V lost 3 bases and J lost 4; bases outside the gene matches: 4. CDR1 and CDR2 from the germline V gene are LNHDA and SQIVND (reference sequence). The CDR3 is 15 amino acids. This chain's CDR3 is CASSMSGGSNEKLFF. CDR3 nucleotide sequence: TGTGCCAGTAGTATGTCAGGGGGCAGTAATGAAAAACTGTTTTTT.

The J gene is TRBJ2-7, the V gene TRBV7-3, with D hard to call. Germline CDR1 SGHTA, CDR2 FQGTGA. V was cut by 5 bases and J by 2 bases, with 19 bases left in between. The CDR3 length is 16 residues. CDR3 DNA sequence: TGTGCCAGCAGCCCGCCGCGTTCCCCCTGCCCCTACGAGCAGTACTTC. Encoded protein: CASSPPRSPCPYEQYF. Drawing the rest from reference TRBV7-3 and TRBJ2-7, the complete variable domain is GAGVSQTPSNKVTEKGKYVELRCDPISGHTALYWYRQSLGQGPEFLIYFQGTGAADDSGLPNDRFFAVRPEGSVSTLKIQRTERGDSAVYLCASSPPRSPCPYEQYFGPGTRLTVT.

The J gene is TRBJ2-5, the V gene TRBV19; a weak D match, TRBD1 (5 bases). CDR1 is LNHDA, CDR2 SQIVND, per germline (reference sequence). Trimming shortened V by 5 bases and J by 3 bases, and 10 bases separated the two germline ends. This CDR3 region has 13 residues. The CDR3 bases are TGTGCCAGTAGTTCAGACAGAGAAGAGACCCAGTACTTC. Translating it yields CASSSDREETQYF.

The sample holds a few counts of this clone. V and J are TRBV6-5 and TRBJ1-1; D is ambiguous. Germline CDR1 is MNHEY and CDR2 is SVGAGI. With 0 bases removed from V and 6 bases from J, the gap between germline ends came to 11 bases. This CDR3 is 14 amino acids long. In DNA, the CDR3 is TGTGCCAGCAGTTACTCGTTGGGGAGAGCTGAAGCTTTCTTT. It yields the protein CASSYSLGRAEAFF.

The V call is TRBV4-2, the J call TRBJ1-4; tentative D call: TRBD1 (5 bases). This CDR3 comprises 15 residues. V was shortened by 1 base and J by 8 bases, with 14 bases between the two germline ends. Germline CDR1 LGHNA, CDR2 YNFKEQ. The CDR3 DNA sequence: TGTGCCAGCAGCCAAGCAGGGTACAATGAGGAAAAACTGTTTTTT. It translates to CASSQAGYNEEKLFF.

The V and J genes are TRBV7-2 and TRBJ2-5; a weak D match, TRBD2 (5 bases). The germline gives CDR1 SGHTA, CDR2 FQGNSA. CDR3 length: 15 residues. V was shortened by 4 bases and J by 2 bases, with 14 bases between the two germline ends. The CDR3, as DNA: TGTGCCAGCAGCTCGTCCACACTAGTTCAAGAGACCCAGTACTTC. It yields the protein CASSSSTLVQETQYF.

The gene calls are TRBV30 and TRBJ2-7; 12 bases are shared with TRBD2. CDR1 and CDR2 from the germline V gene are GTSNPN and SVGIG (reference sequence). This CDR3 contains 19 residues. V lost 2 bases and J lost 5; bases outside the gene matches: 19. The CDR3 DNA sequence: TGTGCCTGGAGTAATTTTGGGACTAGCGGGCATAACTCCCCGGACGAGCAGTACTTC. This gives the protein CAWSNFGTSGHNSPDEQYF.

CDR3 DNA sequence: TGTGCCAGTAGTATGGGACATTTGGATCAGCCCCAGCATTTT. The encoded protein is CASSMGHLDQPQHF. This sequence joins TRBV19 and TRBJ1-5, with D possibly TRBD1 on 6 matching bases. V lost 3 bases and J lost 5, with 11 bases in between. The CDR3 length is 14 residues. In germline, CDR1 is LNHDA, CDR2 SQIVND (reference sequence).

The chain recombines TRBV29-1 with TRBJ2-3; D possibly corresponds to TRBD1 (6 bases). Germline loops: CDR1 SQVTM, CDR2 ANQGSEA. This CDR3 has 12 amino acids. V was trimmed by 5 bases and J by 6 bases, leaving 12 bases between them. The DNA of the CDR3 is TGCAGCGTTCCCCAGGGGTTGGATACGCAGTATTTT. Its protein is CSVPQGLDTQYF.

This CDR3 is CASSLLLAGGSDTQYF. The CDR3, as DNA: TGCGCCAGCAGCTTGTTGTTAGCGGGAGGCTCAGATACGCAGTATTTT. The J gene is TRBJ2-3, the V gene TRBV5-1; 10 nucleotides align to TRBD2. Per the germline V gene, CDR1 is SGHRS and CDR2 is YFSETQ. J lost 4 bases, V lost 1 base, and 6 bases had no gene match. The CDR3 has 16 amino acids.

The chain's CDR3 is CASSGRGLRQETQYF. The DNA of the CDR3 is TGTGCCAGCAGCGGGCGCGGACTGAGACAAGAGACCCAGTACTTC. The rearrangement uses TRBV11-2 and TRBJ2-5; a weak D match, TRBD2 (5 bases). The CDR3 is 15 residues long. CDR1 and CDR2 from the germline V gene are SGHAT and FQNNGV. V was trimmed by 5 bases and J by 2 bases, leaving 15 bases between them.

J is TRBJ2-5 and V is TRBV5-6, with TRBD2 matching over 12 bases. The germline gives CDR1 SGHDT, CDR2 YYEEEE. The length of the CDR3 is 15 residues. Losses at the gene ends were 4 bases for V and 2 bases for J; bases not matched to a gene: 3. The CDR3 nucleotides read TGTGCCAGCAGCCCACTAGCGGGGGGTCAAGAGACCCAGTACTTC. Its protein product is CASSPLAGGQETQYF.

The V and J genes are TRBV11-2 and TRBJ2-1, with D perhaps TRBD1 (8 bases). The V gene lost 0 bases and the J gene lost 4 bases, with 16 bases spanning the gap. The germline V gene has CDR1 SGHAT and CDR2 FQNNGV. The CDR3 contains 17 residues. As DNA, the CDR3 is TGTGCCAGCAGCTTAGATCTCGGACAGGGAGGGTACAATGAGCAGTTCTTC. Translated, it gives CASSLDLGQGGYNEQFF.

This chain links TRBV9 with TRBJ2-1; D is possibly TRBD2 (6 bases). This CDR3 contains 15 residues. Trimming took 0 bases from V and 3 from J, leaving 10 bases between them. Per the germline V gene, CDR1 is SGDLS and CDR2 is YYNGEE. The CDR3 spells CASSVDLGLYNEQFF. In DNA, the CDR3 is TGTGCCAGCAGCGTAGACTTGGGACTCTACAATGAGCAGTTCTTC.

The chain links TRBV5-6 to TRBJ2-1, with 9 bases lining up with TRBD2. Germline CDR1 reads SGHDT; CDR2 reads YYEEEE. The V gene end was trimmed by 1 base and the J gene end by 2 bases; junction bases not matched to a gene: 4. The CDR3 is 16 amino acids. DNA for the CDR3: TGTGCCAGCAGCTTGCGCGCGGGAGGGACCTACAATGAGCAGTTCTTC. Amino acid sequence: CASSLRAGGTYNEQFF. Together with reference TRBV5-6 and TRBJ2-1, the CDR3 gives the full variable domain: DAGVTQSPTHLIKTRGQQVTLRCSPKSGHDTVSWYQQALGQGPQFIFQYYEEEERQRGNFPDRFSGHQFPNYSSELNVNALLLGDSALYLCASSLRAGGTYNEQFFGPGTRLTVL.

V is TRBV18 and J is TRBJ2-2; 7 nucleotides line up with TRBD1. This CDR3 comprises 15 residues. Germline V gene data show CDR1 as KGHSH and CDR2 as LQKENI. V trimming: 3 bases; J trimming: 6 bases; junction bases outside the gene matches: 7. The CDR3 sequence: CASSPPQGQSGELFF. The CDR3 nucleotides read TGTGCCAGCTCACCTCCACAGGGACAGTCCGGGGAGCTGTTTTTT.

The chain is built from TRBV19 and TRBJ2-4, with 11 bases matching TRBD1. The V and J ends lost 7 bases and 7 bases, in that order; junction bases with no gene match: 12. The V gene's germline CDR1 is LNHDA and CDR2 SQIVND (reference sequence). This CDR3 region has 16 residues. Written as DNA, the CDR3 is TGTGCCAGTACCGACGGGGACAGGGGGTATTGGAACATTCAGTACTTC. It translates to CASTDGDRGYWNIQYF. Variable domain in full (rest from reference TRBV19 and TRBJ2-4): DGGITQSPKYLFRKEGQNVTLSCEQNLNHDAMYWYRQDPGQGLRLIYYSQIVNDFQKGDIAEGYSVSREKKESFPLTVTSAQKNPTAFYLCASTDGDRGYWNIQYFGAGTRLSVL.

This chain uses TRBV4-1 with TRBJ2-1; 14 bases fit TRBD2. V shed 1 base, J shed 7 bases, and the junction held 0 bases outside the gene matches. Germline V gene sequence: CDR1 MGHRA, CDR2 YSYEKL. The CDR3 runs to 15 residues. CDR3 coding DNA: TGCGCCAGCAGCCAAGGGACTAGCGGGGGGAATGAGCAGTTCTTC. This translates into CASSQGTSGGNEQFF.

The V and J genes are TRBV5-1 and TRBJ2-7, with D possibly TRBD1 on 6 matching bases. Germline CDR1 SGHRS, CDR2 YFSETQ. The CDR3 is 16 amino acids. Deletions cut 1 base from V and 1 base from J, with 15 bases between. The CDR3 sequence: CASSLNPGTSSYEQYF. As DNA, the CDR3 is TGCGCCAGCAGCTTGAATCCCGGGACATCATCCTACGAGCAGTACTTC.

A few counts support this clone. The chain employs TRBV7-3 and TRBJ2-1; a weak D match, TRBD2 (5 bases). V dropped 5 bases and J dropped 9 bases, with 14 bases sitting between them. Germline V gene lookup returns CDR1 SGHTA and CDR2 FQGTGA. The CDR3 has 13 amino acids. CDR3 DNA: TGTGCCAGCAGCCCAGAACAGCGGACTGAGCAGTTCTTC. Translating gives CASSPEQRTEQFF.

The chain couples TRBV10-3 to TRBJ1-2; D not certain. The germline CDR1 and CDR2 sequences are ENHRY and SYGVKD. The CDR3 sequence is 11 residues long. The V end lost 4 bases, the J end lost 11 bases, and 11 bases lay between the germline ends. The CDR3 coding sequence is TGTGCCATCAGTGGAGGGCTGTTATACACCTTC. Residues: CAISGGLLYTF.